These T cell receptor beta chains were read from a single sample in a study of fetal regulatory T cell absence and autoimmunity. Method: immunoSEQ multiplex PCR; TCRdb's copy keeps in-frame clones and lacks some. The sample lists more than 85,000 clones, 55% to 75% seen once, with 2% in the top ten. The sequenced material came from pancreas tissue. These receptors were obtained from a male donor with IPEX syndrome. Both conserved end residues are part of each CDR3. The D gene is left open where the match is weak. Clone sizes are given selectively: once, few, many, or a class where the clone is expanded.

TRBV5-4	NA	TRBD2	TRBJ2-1	CASSAGLAGYNEQFF	TGTGCCAGCAGCGCGGGACTAGCGGGGTACAATGAGCAGTTCTTC
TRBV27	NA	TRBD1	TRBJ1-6	CASSLQGASPLHF	TGTGCCAGCAGTTTACAGGGGGCTTCACCCCTCCACTTT
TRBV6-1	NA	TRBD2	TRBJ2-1	CASRRLAGYSEQFF	TGTGCCAGCAGGCGACTAGCGGGATACAGTGAGCAGTTCTTC
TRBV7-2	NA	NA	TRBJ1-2	CASSQASQVNYGYTF	TGTGCCAGCAGCCAAGCGTCACAGGTTAACTATGGCTACACCTTC
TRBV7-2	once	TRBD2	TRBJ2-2	CASRRIAGEGTGELFF	TGTGCCAGCAGGAGGATAGCGGGAGAAGGGACCGGGGAGCTGTTTTTT
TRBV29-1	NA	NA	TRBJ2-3	CSVREHTDTQYF	TGCAGCGTTAGGGAACACACAGATACGCAGTATTTT
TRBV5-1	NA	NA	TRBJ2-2	CASSPTVAANTGELFF	TGCGCCAGCAGTCCCACTGTAGCGGCGAACACCGGGGAGCTGTTTTTT
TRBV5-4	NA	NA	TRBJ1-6	CASSSGRTNSPLHF	TGTGCCAGCAGCTCGGGACGGACAAATTCACCCCTCCACTTT
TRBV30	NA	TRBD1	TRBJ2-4	CAWSPPGTAAKNIQYF	TGTGCCTGGAGTCCGCCTGGGACAGCAGCCAAAAACATTCAGTACTTC
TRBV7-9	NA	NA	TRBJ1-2	CASEGFNYGYTF	TGTGCCAGTGAGGGATTTAACTATGGCTACACCTTC
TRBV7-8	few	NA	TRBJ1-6	CASSTARRAGVSSPLHF	TGTGCCAGCAGTACCGCGAGGAGGGCGGGGGTCAGTTCACCCCTCCACTTT
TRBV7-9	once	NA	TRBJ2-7	CASSRRDPYYEQYF	TGTGCCAGCAGCCGCCGGGACCCTTACTACGAGCAGTACTTC
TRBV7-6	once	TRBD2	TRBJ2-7	CASSLTSGLSYEQYF	TGTGCCAGCAGCTTAACTAGCGGGCTCTCCTACGAGCAGTACTTC
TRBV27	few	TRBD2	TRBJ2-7	CASSFRAGGYEQYF	TGTGCCAGCAGTTTTCGAGCGGGAGGGTACGAGCAGTACTTC
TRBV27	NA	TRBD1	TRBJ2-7	CASSLSGPGGIRDLSYEQYF	TGTGCCAGCAGTTTATCCGGGCCAGGGGGAATCCGGGACCTGTCCTACGAGCAGTACTTC
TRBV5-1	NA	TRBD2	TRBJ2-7	CASSWTSGSYEQYF	TGCGCCAGCAGCTGGACTAGCGGGAGTTACGAGCAGTACTTC
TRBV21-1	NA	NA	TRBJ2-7	CARVAGGNEQYF	NA
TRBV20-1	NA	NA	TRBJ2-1	CRLREQFF	TGCCGGTTACGGGAGCAGTTCTTC
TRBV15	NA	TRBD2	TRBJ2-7	CATSRDSGGPYEQYF	TGTGCCACCAGCAGAGACAGCGGGGGGCCCTACGAGCAGTACTTC
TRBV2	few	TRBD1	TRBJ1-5	CASSSGQDINQPQHF	TGTGCCAGCTCGTCGGGACAGGATATTAATCAGCCCCAGCATTTT
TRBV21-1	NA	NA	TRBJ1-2	CASSKTGGYGYTF	TGTGCCAGCAGCAAAACAGGGGGATATGGCTACACCTTC
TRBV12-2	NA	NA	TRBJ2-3	CASRLSPGTSGTDTQYF	TGTGCAAGTCGCCTTAGTCCCGGGACCAGTGGTACAGATACGCAGTATTTT
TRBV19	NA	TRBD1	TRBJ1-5	CASKDRVGYQPQHF	TGTGCCAGTAAGGACAGGGTTGGGTATCAGCCCCAGCATTTT
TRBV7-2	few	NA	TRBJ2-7	CASSPRRGVSGTYEQYF	TGTGCCAGCAGCCCTCGTCGGGGCGTCTCTGGGACCTACGAGCAGTACTTC
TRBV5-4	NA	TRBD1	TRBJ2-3	CASSLGPTGEADTQYF	TGTGCCAGCAGCTTGGGCCCGACAGGGGAAGCAGATACGCAGTATTTT
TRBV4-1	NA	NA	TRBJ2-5	CASSQDLAGETQYF	TGCGCCAGCAGCCAAGACCTAGCTGGAGAGACCCAGTACTTC
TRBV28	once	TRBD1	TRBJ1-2	CASSPYPGQDYGYTF	TGTGCCAGCAGTCCCTACCCCGGACAGGACTATGGCTACACCTTC
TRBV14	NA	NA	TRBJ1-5	CASSQAAGEHYSNQPQHF	TGTGCCAGCAGCCAAGCCGCAGGGGAACATTATAGCAATCAGCCCCAGCATTTT
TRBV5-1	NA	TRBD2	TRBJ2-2	CASSFSGRGTGELFF	TGCGCCAGCAGCTTTAGCGGGAGGGGGACCGGGGAGCTGTTTTTT
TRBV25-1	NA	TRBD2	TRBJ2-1	CASSESLAGNNEQFF	TGTGCCAGCAGTGAATCCCTAGCGGGGAACAATGAGCAGTTCTTC
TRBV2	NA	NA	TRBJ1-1	CASSDRNTEAFF	TGTGCCAGCAGTGACAGGAACACTGAAGCTTTCTTT
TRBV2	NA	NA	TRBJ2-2	CASSKRDTGELFF	TGTGCCAGCAGTAAAAGGGACACCGGGGAGCTGTTTTTT
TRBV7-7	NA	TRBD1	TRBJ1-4	CASSLGQGDEKLFF	TGTGCTAGCAGCTTGGGACAGGGGGATGAAAAACTGTTTTTT
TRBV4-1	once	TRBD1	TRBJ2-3	CASSLHIPGQGGTDTQYF	TGCGCCAGCAGCCTCCATATACCGGGACAGGGTGGCACAGATACGCAGTATTTT
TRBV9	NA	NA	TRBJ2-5	CASSVWGEETQYF	TGTGCCAGCAGCGTCTGGGGCGAGGAGACCCAGTACTTC
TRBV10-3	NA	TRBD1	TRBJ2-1	CATSSLRQGDNEQFF	TGTGCCACCAGCAGCCTGAGACAGGGGGATAATGAGCAGTTCTTC
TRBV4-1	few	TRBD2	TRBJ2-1	CASSQGGLAGYNEQFF	TGCGCCAGCAGCCAAGGTGGACTAGCGGGATACAATGAGCAGTTCTTC
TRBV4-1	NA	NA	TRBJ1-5	CASSLTASNQPQHF	TGCGCCAGCAGCCTAACAGCTAGCAATCAGCCCCAGCATTTT
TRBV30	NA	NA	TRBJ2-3	CAWSTGAPDTQYF	TGTGCCTGGAGTACGGGTGCCCCAGATACGCAGTATTTT
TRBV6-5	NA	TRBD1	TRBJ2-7	CASGDRLLVQYF	TGTGCCAGCGGGGACAGACTCCTAGTGCAGTACTTC
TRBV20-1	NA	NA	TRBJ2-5	CSATAETQYF	TGCAGTGCTACGGCGGAGACCCAGTACTTC
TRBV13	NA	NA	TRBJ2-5	CASSLGFPAQETQYF	TGTGCCAGCAGCTTAGGCTTTCCGGCCCAAGAGACCCAGTACTTC
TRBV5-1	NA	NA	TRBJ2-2	CASSLAGPVNTGELFF	TGCGCCAGCAGCTTGGCCGGACCGGTAAACACCGGGGAGCTGTTTTTT
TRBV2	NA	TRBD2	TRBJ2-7	CASNIAGGPLAYEQYF	TGTGCCAGCAACATAGCGGGAGGGCCGTTAGCCTACGAGCAGTACTTC
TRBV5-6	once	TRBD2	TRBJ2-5	CASSWTSGGAETQYF	TGTGCCAGCAGCTGGACTAGCGGGGGGGCAGAGACCCAGTACTTC
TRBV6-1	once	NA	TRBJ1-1	CASSPPGKAEAFF	TGTGCCAGCAGCCCCCCAGGGAAAGCTGAAGCTTTCTTT
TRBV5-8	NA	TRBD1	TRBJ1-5	CASSLIRQGSNQPQHF	TGTGCCAGCAGCTTGATTCGACAGGGGAGCAATCAGCCCCAGCATTTT
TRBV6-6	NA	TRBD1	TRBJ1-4	CASSITQGAANEKLFF	TGTGCCAGCAGCATCACACAGGGGGCGGCTAATGAAAAACTGTTTTTT